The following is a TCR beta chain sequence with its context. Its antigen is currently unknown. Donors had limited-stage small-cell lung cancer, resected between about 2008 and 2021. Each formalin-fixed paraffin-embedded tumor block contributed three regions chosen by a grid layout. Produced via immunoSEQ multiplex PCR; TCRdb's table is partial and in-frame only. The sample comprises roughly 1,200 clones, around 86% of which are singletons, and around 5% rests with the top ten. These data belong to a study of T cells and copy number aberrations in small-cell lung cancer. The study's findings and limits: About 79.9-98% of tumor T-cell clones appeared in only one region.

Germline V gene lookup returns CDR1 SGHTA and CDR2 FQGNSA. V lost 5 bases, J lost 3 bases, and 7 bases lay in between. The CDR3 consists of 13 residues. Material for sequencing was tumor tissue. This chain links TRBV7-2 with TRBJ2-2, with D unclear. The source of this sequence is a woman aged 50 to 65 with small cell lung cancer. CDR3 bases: TGTGCCAGCAGCCGAGGATACACCGGGGAGCTGTTTTTT. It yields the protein CASSRGYTGELFF.